The clone carrying this T cell receptor beta chain was detected only a few times. The sample originates from a study of T-cell reconstitution after alpha-beta-depleted transplantation in children. The authors prepared the TCRbeta library with unique molecular identifiers. TCRdb re-called the PCR reads with MiXCR, one entry per CDR3 protein. Of about 400,000 distinct CDR3 sequences listed, roughly 21% are singletons. The ends lost 1 base at V and 8 bases at J; junction bases unmatched: 21. This CDR3 is 21 amino acids long. This rearrangement joins TRBV12-3 or TRBV12-4 to TRBJ2-1, with 12 bases lining up with TRBD2. The sequencing here drew on PBMCs from the stem cell graft donor, taken from the stem cell graft. The origin of this receptor is a human donor who donated a stem cell graft to a child with acute myeloid leukemia. CDR3 protein: CASSLVWRHQGLAGPGDEQFF. CDR3 DNA sequence: TGTGCCAGCAGTTTAGTCTGGCGACATCAGGGACTAGCGGGCCCTGGCGATGAGCAGTTCTTC.